Following are 32 T cell receptor beta chains from one sample sequenced in a study of OX40 agonist ivuxolimab in advanced cancers. Sequenced by immunoSEQ multiplex PCR; TCRdb stores in-frame clones only, minus some. The repertoire holds nearly 65,000 clones, approximately 90% seen once, with 4% to 4.5% in the top ten. The material sequenced was CD4+ or CD8+ T cells sorted from blood, taken in a trial of the OX40 agonist ivuxolimab. Source of these receptors: an adult with an advanced solid tumor such as melanoma, head and neck, liver or kidney cancer.

CDR3 bases: TGTGCCAGCAGCGAGGGTTGGGGCTACACCTTC. Translation gives CASSEGWGYTF. The chain joins TRBV14 to TRBJ1-2; no reliable D call. CDR3 length: 11 residues. Germline V lookup: CDR1 SGHDN, CDR2 FVKESK. With 5 bases removed from V and 8 bases from J, the gap between germline ends came to 9 bases.

The chain links TRBV5-6 to TRBJ2-1, with 8 positions matching TRBD1. V lost 4 bases to trimming and J lost 4 bases; unmatched junction nucleotides: 7. The CDR3 consists of 15 residues. CDR1 and CDR2 (germline): SGHDT, YYEEEE. CDR3 DNA: TGTGCCAGCAGCCCCACCGGACAGGGTTACAATGAGCAGTTCTTC. Encoded protein: CASSPTGQGYNEQFF.

This chain uses TRBV13 with TRBJ2-7; 7 bases agree with TRBD2. Germline V CDR1 and CDR2: PRHDT, FYEKMQ (reference sequence). This CDR3 is 14 amino acids long. J was trimmed by 6 bases and V by 4 bases; bases with no gene match: 9. The CDR3 reads CASSYPGGPGEQYF. Here the CDR3 DNA reads TGTGCCAGCAGCTACCCGGGAGGACCGGGCGAGCAGTACTTC.

The chain is built from TRBV4-1 and TRBJ2-2; no reliable D call. Germline V gene lookup returns CDR1 MGHRA and CDR2 YSYEKL. V was cut by 5 bases and J by 6 bases, with 4 bases left in between. The CDR3 length is 11 residues. The CDR3 sequence is CASSSAGELFF. In DNA form, the CDR3 reads TGCGCCAGCAGCTCGGCCGGGGAGCTGTTTTTT.

The V call is TRBV15, the J call TRBJ1-5; D is ambiguous. CDR1 LNHNV and CDR2 YYDKDF come from the germline V gene (reference sequence). Trimming left V 0 bases short and J 6 bases short, with 3 bases between. The CDR3 is 12 amino acids. The CDR3 loop is CATSRDSQPQHF. The CDR3 region has the DNA TGTGCCACCAGCAGAGATAGTCAGCCCCAGCATTTT. The full variable domain, rest sourced from reference TRBV15 and TRBJ1-5, is DAMVIQNPRYQVTQFGKPVTLSCSQTLNHNVMYWYQQKSSQAPKLLFHYYDKDFNNEADTPDNFQSRRPNTSFCFLDIRSPGLGDTAMYLCATSRDSQPQHFGDGTRLSIL.

The V call is TRBV21-1, the J call TRBJ2-4; the table's D call, TRBD2, has no DNA check behind it. TRBV21-1 is deemed a pseudogene. This CDR3 comprises 14 residues. CDR3 in DNA: TGTGCCAGCAGCAACGGGACTAGTCAAAACATTCAGTACTTC. Its translation: CASSNGTSQNIQYF.

For the CDR3, the DNA is TGTGCCAGCAGCTTACTCTCAGGGGGCCAAGGCACAGATACGCAGTATTTT. It specifies CASSLLSGGQGTDTQYF. The rearrangement uses TRBV7-3 and TRBJ2-3; 8 bases fit TRBD1. Trimming took 2 bases from V and 1 from J; bases not matched to a gene: 8. The CDR3 covers 17 residues. In germline, CDR1 is SGHTA, CDR2 FQGTGA.

This clone has just one count. V and J are TRBV9 and TRBJ2-2, with 8 bases lining up with TRBD2. Per germline, CDR1 SGDLS and CDR2 YYNGEE. The CDR3 sequence is 14 residues long. Unmatched junction bases numbered 4, after V lost 5 bases and J lost 4 bases. CDR3 loop: CASRSGTSTGELFF. DNA of the CDR3: TGTGCCAGCAGATCCGGGACTAGCACCGGGGAGCTGTTTTTT.

The V call is TRBV5-1, the J call TRBJ2-1; 10 nucleotides match TRBD1. Germline V gene data show CDR1 as SGHRS and CDR2 as YFSETQ. There are 16 residues in the CDR3. J gave up 2 bases and V 0 bases, and 2 bases lay outside the gene matches. The CDR3 DNA is TGCGCCAGCAGCTTGGAGACAGGGGGCGCCTACAATGAGCAGTTCTTC. Its protein product is CASSLETGGAYNEQFF.

The chain recombines TRBV4-1 with TRBJ2-3; no firm D call. CDR1 MGHRA and CDR2 YSYEKL come from the germline V gene. CDR3 length: 15 residues. V lost 1 base to trimming and J lost 2 bases, with 10 bases between them. CDR3: CASSQAPENTDTQYF. CDR3 bases: TGCGCCAGCAGCCAAGCACCGGAGAACACAGATACGCAGTATTTT.

V is TRBV11-2 and J is TRBJ2-7; 11 bases are shared with TRBD2. CDR3 length equals 16 residues. CDR1 is SGHAT, CDR2 FQNNGV, per germline. V was clipped by 4 bases and J by 1 base; unmatched bases: 6. The CDR3 coding sequence is TGTGCCAGCAGCTCGAGGACTAGCGGGTTATCCTACGAGCAGTACGTC. Its protein product is CASSSRTSGLSYEQYV.

The V and J genes are TRBV7-9 and TRBJ2-7, with D possibly TRBD1 on 7 matching bases. Germline CDR1 and CDR2: SEHNR and FQNEAQ (reference sequence). V lost 6 bases and J lost 5, with 14 bases in between. The CDR3 contains 13 residues. CDR3 sequence: CASRLEGAHEQYV. In DNA, the CDR3 is TGTGCCAGCAGACTGGAGGGGGCCCACGAGCAGTACGTC.

The chain links TRBV7-9 to TRBJ2-2, with TRBD2 matching over 12 bases. Germline V gene lookup returns CDR1 SEHNR and CDR2 FQNEAQ (reference sequence). The CDR3 consists of 15 residues. With V trimmed by 5 bases and J by 7 bases, 5 bases remained unmatched. DNA for the CDR3: TGTGCCAGCAGCAGACTAGCGGGAGCGGGCGGGGAGCTGTTTTTT. As protein: CASSRLAGAGGELFF.

This clone was recorded only once. The chain has TRBV11-2 and TRBJ2-7, with D perhaps assigned TRBD1 or TRBD2 (5 bases each). The length of the CDR3 is 15 residues. CDR1 is SGHAT and CDR2 is FQNNGV in the germline V gene. CDR3 sequence (DNA): TGTGCCAGCAGTTTAGCTCTTGGCAGGGAGAACGAGCAGTACGTC. Translating it yields CASSLALGRENEQYV.

The chain has TRBV27 and TRBJ2-7; 7 bases map to TRBD1. Germline V gene data show CDR1 as MNHEY and CDR2 as SMNVEV (reference sequence). The CDR3 spans 14 residues. V was clipped by 4 bases and J by 6 bases; unmatched bases: 9. CDR3 coding DNA: TGTGCCAGCAGTTCATTCCGGGACAGACCCGAGCAGTACTTC. The encoded protein is CASSSFRDRPEQYF.

In its sample, this clone was seen once. The chain links TRBV28 to TRBJ1-6; 10 nucleotides align to TRBD1. From germline, CDR1 is MDHEN and CDR2 SYDVKM. The J segment lost 7 bases and the V segment lost 3 bases, leaving 3 bases of the junction unmatched. There are 15 residues in the CDR3. The CDR3 nucleotides read TGTGCCAGCAGTTTCGCGACAGGGGGCAATTCACCCCTCCACTTT. Protein: CASSFATGGNSPLHF.

The chain recombines TRBV5-5 with TRBJ2-7, with D perhaps TRBD2 (6 bases). Looked up from germline, CDR1 is SGHKS and CDR2 is YYEKEE (reference sequence). V was trimmed by 1 base and J by 6 bases, leaving 17 bases between them. This CDR3 has 15 amino acids. The CDR3 here is CASSLSAGLKGEQYF. The CDR3 bases are TGTGCCAGCAGCTTGTCGGCGGGACTGAAGGGCGAGCAGTACTTC.

The chain has TRBV25-1 and TRBJ2-1; no clear D. The V and J ends lost 0 bases and 5 bases respectively, with 2 bases between them. CDR1 is MGHDK, CDR2 SYGVNS, per germline. This CDR3 contains 12 residues. The CDR3 coding sequence is TGTGCCAGCAGTGAATATAACAATGAGCAGTTCTTC. Its translation is CASSEYNNEQFF.

This chain uses TRBV6-5 with TRBJ1-1; perhaps TRBD1 as D (6 bases). CDR3 size: 14 residues. Trimming cost V 5 bases and J 0 bases, with 10 bases left between them. The germline V gene encodes CDR1 MNHEY and CDR2 SVGAGI. The CDR3: CASSQQGLNTEAFF. Written as DNA, the CDR3 is TGTGCCAGCAGTCAACAGGGTCTGAACACTGAAGCTTTCTTT.

This chain's CDR3 is CASSRKTGREEQFF. The DNA of the CDR3 is TGTGCCAGCTCACGCAAAACTGGACGGGAGGAGCAGTTCTTC. The rearrangement links TRBV18 to TRBJ2-1; a weak D match, TRBD2 (6 bases). The CDR3 consists of 14 residues. V was shortened by 4 bases and J by 10 bases, with 17 bases between the two germline ends. Germline V CDR1 and CDR2: KGHSH, LQKENI.

V usage is TRBV27 and J usage is TRBJ2-1; D remains ambiguous. Germline V CDR1 and CDR2: MNHEY, SMNVEV (reference sequence). Trimming stripped 3 bases from V and 7 bases from J, with 7 bases between. The CDR3 spans 12 residues. The CDR3 reads CASSFGRNEQFF. The CDR3 nucleotides read TGTGCCAGCAGTTTCGGGCGGAATGAGCAGTTCTTC.

The chain has TRBV15 and TRBJ2-7; no firm D call. V shed 8 bases and J shed 2 bases, with 13 bases lying between them. The CDR3 loop spans 13 amino acids. Germline V gene data show CDR1 as LNHNV and CDR2 as YYDKDF (reference sequence). CDR3 sequence reads: CATAADRTYEQYV. CDR3 coding DNA: TGTGCCACCGCCGCGGACCGTACCTACGAGCAGTACGTC.

The rearrangement links TRBV5-1 to TRBJ2-7; possibly TRBD2 for D (5 bases). Germline CDR1 and CDR2: SGHRS and YFSETQ. This CDR3 comprises 14 residues. Trimming stripped 4 bases from V and 2 bases from J, with 13 bases between. This chain's CDR3 is CASSPAGVTYEQYF. Here the CDR3 DNA reads TGCGCCAGCAGCCCTGCCGGGGTTACCTACGAGCAGTACTTC.

J is TRBJ1-1 and V is TRBV27; no firm D call. V was cut by 3 bases and J by 4 bases, with 3 bases left in between. Germline V CDR1 and CDR2: MNHEY, SMNVEV (reference sequence). The CDR3 contains 11 residues. CDR3 protein: CASSFGTEAFF. In DNA, the CDR3 is TGTGCCAGCAGTTTCGGCACTGAAGCTTTCTTT.

The chain employs TRBV10-3 and TRBJ2-3; perhaps TRBD2 as D (5 bases). Germline V CDR1 and CDR2: ENHRY, SYGVKD. The V and J ends lost 6 bases and 0 bases respectively, with 13 bases between them. The CDR3 has 15 amino acids. The CDR3 is CAISTSHPSTDTQYF. In DNA form, the CDR3 reads TGTGCCATCAGCACTAGTCATCCGAGCACAGATACGCAGTATTTT.

The V and J genes are TRBV7-3 and TRBJ1-2; maybe TRBD1 (6 bases). This CDR3 spans 16 amino acids. Germline CDR1 and CDR2: SGHTA and FQGTGA. V gave up 5 bases and J gave up 6 bases, with 22 bases separating them. The CDR3: CASSEPGTHPSDGYTF. The CDR3 nucleotides are TGTGCCAGCAGCGAACCGGGGACACACCCCTCGGATGGCTACACCTTC.

This clone was seen just once. V gene TRBV13 combines with J gene TRBJ2-2; D tentatively fits TRBD1 or TRBD2 (5 bases each). CDR3 size: 16 residues. Trimming cost V 6 bases and J 1 base, with 15 bases left between them. Germline V CDR1 and CDR2: PRHDT, FYEKMQ (reference sequence). The CDR3 is CASSEPGTENTGELFF. For the CDR3, the DNA is TGTGCCAGCAGTGAGCCCGGGACCGAGAACACCGGGGAGCTGTTTTTT.

The V call is TRBV11-2, the J call TRBJ1-1; TRBD1 aligns across 10 bases. Per the germline V gene, CDR1 is SGHAT and CDR2 is FQNNGV. This CDR3 has 18 residues. With 3 bases clipped from V and 0 bases from J, the junction kept 10 bases outside the gene matches. The CDR3 protein is CASSFNPGQGFMNTEAFF. DNA of the CDR3: TGTGCCAGCAGCTTTAACCCGGGACAGGGGTTCATGAACACTGAAGCTTTCTTT.

This chain connects TRBV6-1 to TRBJ1-5, with D unresolved. V shed 0 bases and J shed 1 base, with 10 bases lying between them. Germline assignment: CDR1 MNHNS and CDR2 SASEGT. The CDR3 loop spans 16 amino acids. The CDR3: CASSEAPGLSNQPQHF. DNA of the CDR3: TGTGCCAGCAGTGAAGCCCCGGGCCTGAGCAATCAGCCCCAGCATTTT.

The gene calls are TRBV5-1 and TRBJ1-6, with TRBD1 as a possible D gene (5 bases). The V gene's germline CDR1 is SGHRS and CDR2 YFSETQ. This CDR3 region has 13 residues. Trimming took 0 bases from V and 7 from J, leaving 5 bases between them. The CDR3 coding sequence is TGCGCCAGCAGCTTGGAGGGGAATTCACCCCTCCACTTT. This sequence encodes CASSLEGNSPLHF. Variable domain in full (rest from reference TRBV5-1 and TRBJ1-6): KAGVTQTPRYLIKTRGQQVTLSCSPISGHRSVSWYQQTPGQGLQFLFEYFSETQRNKGNFPGRFSGRQFSNSRSEMNVSTLELGDSALYLCASSLEGNSPLHFGNGTRLTVT.

V usage is TRBV7-6 and J usage is TRBJ1-4; D not certain. Trimming removed 1 base from V and 4 bases from J, with 10 bases in between. The CDR3 consists of 15 residues. From germline, CDR1 is SGHVS and CDR2 FNYEAQ. CDR3 loop: CASSLGGSLNEKLFF. The CDR3 DNA is TGTGCCAGCAGCTTAGGAGGGTCGCTTAATGAAAAACTGTTTTTT.

The chain is built from TRBV29-1 and TRBJ2-2; 7 nucleotides agree with TRBD2. This CDR3 has 14 amino acids. The V gene's germline CDR1 is SQVTM and CDR2 ANQGSEA. V was clipped by 4 bases and J by 5 bases; unmatched bases: 7. DNA of the CDR3: TGCAGCGTTGGTTCAGCGGGGAGAACCGGGGAGCTGTTTTTT. This codes for CSVGSAGRTGELFF.